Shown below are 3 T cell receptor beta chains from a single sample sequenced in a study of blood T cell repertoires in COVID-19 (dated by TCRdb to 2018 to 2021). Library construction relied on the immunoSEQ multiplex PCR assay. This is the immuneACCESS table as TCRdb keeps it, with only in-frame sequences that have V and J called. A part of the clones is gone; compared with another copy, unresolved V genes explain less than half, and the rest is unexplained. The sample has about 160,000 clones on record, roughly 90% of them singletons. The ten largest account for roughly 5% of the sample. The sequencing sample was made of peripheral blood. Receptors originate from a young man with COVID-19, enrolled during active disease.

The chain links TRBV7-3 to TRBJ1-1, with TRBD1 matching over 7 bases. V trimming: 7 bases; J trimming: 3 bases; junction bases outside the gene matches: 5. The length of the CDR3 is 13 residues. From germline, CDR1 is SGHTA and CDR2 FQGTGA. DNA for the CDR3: TGTGCCAGCAAGAGAGGGGGCCACACTGAAGCTTTCTTT. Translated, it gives CASKRGGHTEAFF. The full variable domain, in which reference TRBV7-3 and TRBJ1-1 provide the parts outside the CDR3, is GAGVSQTPSNKVTEKGKYVELRCDPISGHTALYWYRQSLGQGPEFLIYFQGTGAADDSGLPNDRFFAVRPEGSVSTLKIQRTERGDSAVYLCASKRGGHTEAFFGQGTRLTVV.

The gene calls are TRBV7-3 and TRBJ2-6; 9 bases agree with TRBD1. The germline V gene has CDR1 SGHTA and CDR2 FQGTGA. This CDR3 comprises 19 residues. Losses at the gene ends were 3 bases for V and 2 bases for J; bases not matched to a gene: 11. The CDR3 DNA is TGTGCCAGCAGCTTTATAAGGGACAGGGAAGGAACTGGGGCCAACGTCCTGACTTTC. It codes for CASSFIRDREGTGANVLTF.

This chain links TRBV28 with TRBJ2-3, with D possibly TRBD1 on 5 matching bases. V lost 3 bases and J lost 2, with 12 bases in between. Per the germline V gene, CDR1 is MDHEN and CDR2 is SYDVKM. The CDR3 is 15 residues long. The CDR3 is CASSLTQGFTDTQYF. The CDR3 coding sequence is TGTGCCAGCAGTTTGACTCAGGGTTTCACAGATACGCAGTATTTT. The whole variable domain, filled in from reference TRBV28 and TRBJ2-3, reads DVKVTQSSRYLVKRTGEKVFLECVQDMDHENMFWYRQDPGLGLRLIYFSYDVKMKEKGDIPEGYSVSREKKERFSLILESASTNQTSMYLCASSLTQGFTDTQYFGPGTRLTVL.